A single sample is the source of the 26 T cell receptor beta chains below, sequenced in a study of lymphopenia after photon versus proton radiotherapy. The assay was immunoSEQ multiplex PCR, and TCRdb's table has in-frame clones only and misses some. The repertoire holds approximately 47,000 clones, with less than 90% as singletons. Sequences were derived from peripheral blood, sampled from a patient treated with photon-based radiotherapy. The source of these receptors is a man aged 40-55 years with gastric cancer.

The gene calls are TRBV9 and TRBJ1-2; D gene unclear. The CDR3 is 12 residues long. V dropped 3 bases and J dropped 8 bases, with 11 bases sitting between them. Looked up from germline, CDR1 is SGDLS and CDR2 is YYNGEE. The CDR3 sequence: CASSADVGGYTF. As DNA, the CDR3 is TGTGCCAGCAGCGCGGACGTTGGAGGCTACACCTTC. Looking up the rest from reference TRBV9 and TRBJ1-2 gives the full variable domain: DSGVTQTPKHLITATGQRVTLRCSPRSGDLSVYWYQQSLDQGLQFLIQYYNGEERAKGNILERFSAQQFPDLHSELNLSSLELGDSALYFCASSADVGGYTFGSGTRLTVV.

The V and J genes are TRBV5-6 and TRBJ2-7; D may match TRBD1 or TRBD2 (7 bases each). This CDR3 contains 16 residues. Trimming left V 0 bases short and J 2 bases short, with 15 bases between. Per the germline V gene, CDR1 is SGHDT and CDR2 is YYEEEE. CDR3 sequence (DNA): TGTGCCAGCAGCTTGGCGGGGGGACAGTTGACCTACGAGCAGTACTTC. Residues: CASSLAGGQLTYEQYF.

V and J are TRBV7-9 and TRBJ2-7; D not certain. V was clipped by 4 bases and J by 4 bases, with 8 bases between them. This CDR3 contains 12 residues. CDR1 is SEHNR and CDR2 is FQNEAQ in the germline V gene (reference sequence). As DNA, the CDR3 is TGTGCCAGCAGCTACGATTTTTACGAGCAGTACTTC. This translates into CASSYDFYEQYF.

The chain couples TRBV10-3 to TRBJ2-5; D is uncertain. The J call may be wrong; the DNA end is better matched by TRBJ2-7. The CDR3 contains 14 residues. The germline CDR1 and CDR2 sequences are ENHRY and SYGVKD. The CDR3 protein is CAISAGFPLNEQYF. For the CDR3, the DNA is TGTGCCATCAGTGCCGGGTTTCCTCTTAACGAGCAGTACTTC.

CDR3 nucleotide sequence: TGCGCCAGCAGCCTCCGGGACGAAGGCTACGAGCAGTACTTC. It codes for CASSLRDEGYEQYF. The chain has TRBV4-1 and TRBJ2-7; the D call may be TRBD1 or TRBD2 (5 bases each). The V end was cut by 4 bases, the J end by 3 bases, with 13 bases between. Germline CDR1 is MGHRA and CDR2 is YSYEKL. The CDR3 sequence is 14 residues long.

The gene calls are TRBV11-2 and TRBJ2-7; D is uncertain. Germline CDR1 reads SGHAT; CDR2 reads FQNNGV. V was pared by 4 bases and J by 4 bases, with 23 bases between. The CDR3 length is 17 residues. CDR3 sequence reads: CASSSGVWSSLNYEQYF. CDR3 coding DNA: TGTGCCAGCAGCTCTGGCGTGTGGTCAAGCCTTAATTACGAGCAGTACTTC.

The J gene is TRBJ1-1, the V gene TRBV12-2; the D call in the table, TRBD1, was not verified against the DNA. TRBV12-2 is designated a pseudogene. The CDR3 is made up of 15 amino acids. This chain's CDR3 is CASSSDSPRSTEAFF. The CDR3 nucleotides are TGTGCCAGCAGCTCGGACAGCCCCAGGAGCACTGAAGCTTTCTTT.

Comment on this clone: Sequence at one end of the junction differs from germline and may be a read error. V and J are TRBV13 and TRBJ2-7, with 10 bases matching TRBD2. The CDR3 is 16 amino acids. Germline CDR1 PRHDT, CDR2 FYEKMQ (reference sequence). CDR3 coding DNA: TGTGCCAGCAGCATAGGATTCGGGACTAGCGACTACGAGCAGTACTTC. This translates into CASSIGFGTSDYEQYF.

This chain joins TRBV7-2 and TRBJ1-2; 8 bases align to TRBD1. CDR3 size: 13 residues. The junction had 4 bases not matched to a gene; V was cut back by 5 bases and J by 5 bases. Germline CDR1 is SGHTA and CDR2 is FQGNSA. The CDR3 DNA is TGTGCCAGCAGCGTACAGGGGGTTTATGGCTACACCTTC. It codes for CASSVQGVYGYTF.

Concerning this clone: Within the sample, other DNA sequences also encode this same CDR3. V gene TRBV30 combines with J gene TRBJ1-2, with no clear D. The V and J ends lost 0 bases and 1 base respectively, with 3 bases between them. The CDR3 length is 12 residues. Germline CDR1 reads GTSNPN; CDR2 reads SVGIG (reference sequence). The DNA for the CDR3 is TGTGCCTGGAGTGTGCGTAACTATGGCTACACCTTC. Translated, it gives CAWSVRNYGYTF.

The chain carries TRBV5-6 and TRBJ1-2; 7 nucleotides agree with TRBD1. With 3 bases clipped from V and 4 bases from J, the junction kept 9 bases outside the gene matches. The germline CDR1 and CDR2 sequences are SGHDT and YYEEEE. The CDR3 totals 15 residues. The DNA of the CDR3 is TGTGCCAGCAGCTCGACTCCGGGACAGACCTATGGCTACACCTTC. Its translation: CASSSTPGQTYGYTF.

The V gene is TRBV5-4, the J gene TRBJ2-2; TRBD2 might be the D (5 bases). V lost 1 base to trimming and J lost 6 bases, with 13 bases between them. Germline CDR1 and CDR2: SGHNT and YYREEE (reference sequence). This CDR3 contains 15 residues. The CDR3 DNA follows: TGTGCCAGCAGCTTGACTAGTCCTCGTTCCGGGGAGCTGTTTTTT. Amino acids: CASSLTSPRSGELFF.

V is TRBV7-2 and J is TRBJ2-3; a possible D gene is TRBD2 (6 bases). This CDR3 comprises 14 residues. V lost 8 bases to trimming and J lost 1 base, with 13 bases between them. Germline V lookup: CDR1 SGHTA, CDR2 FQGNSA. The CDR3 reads CASLVAVGTDTQYF. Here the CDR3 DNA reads TGTGCCAGCCTCGTAGCGGTAGGCACAGATACGCAGTATTTT.

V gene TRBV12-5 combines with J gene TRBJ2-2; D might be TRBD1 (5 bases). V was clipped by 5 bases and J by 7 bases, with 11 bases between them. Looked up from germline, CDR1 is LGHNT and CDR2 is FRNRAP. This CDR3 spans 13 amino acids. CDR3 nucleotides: TGTGCTAGTGGTGTACACAGGAGCGGGGAGCTGTTTTTT. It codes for CASGVHRSGELFF.

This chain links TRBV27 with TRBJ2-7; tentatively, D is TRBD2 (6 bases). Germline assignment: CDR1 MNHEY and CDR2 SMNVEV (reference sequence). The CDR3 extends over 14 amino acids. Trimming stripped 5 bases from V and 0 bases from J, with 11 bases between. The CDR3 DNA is TGTGCCAGCAGTCATACCGGGAGCTCCTACGAGCAGTACTTC. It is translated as CASSHTGSSYEQYF.

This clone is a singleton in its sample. CDR3 DNA sequence: TGTGCCAGCAGCACGACCCTGACAGGGAACACTGAAGCTTTCTTT. Translation: CASSTTLTGNTEAFF. The chain employs TRBV27 and TRBJ1-1; the D gene is possibly TRBD1 (6 bases). Germline values: CDR1 MNHEY, CDR2 SMNVEV (reference sequence). V gave up 6 bases and J gave up 1 base, with 15 bases separating them. The CDR3 contains 15 residues.

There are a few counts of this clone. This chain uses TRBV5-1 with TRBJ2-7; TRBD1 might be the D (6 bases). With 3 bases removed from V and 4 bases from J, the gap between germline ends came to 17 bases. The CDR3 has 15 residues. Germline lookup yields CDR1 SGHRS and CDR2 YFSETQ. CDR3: CASSSNPGTHYEQYF. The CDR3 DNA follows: TGCGCCAGCAGCTCAAACCCCGGGACACATTACGAGCAGTACTTC.

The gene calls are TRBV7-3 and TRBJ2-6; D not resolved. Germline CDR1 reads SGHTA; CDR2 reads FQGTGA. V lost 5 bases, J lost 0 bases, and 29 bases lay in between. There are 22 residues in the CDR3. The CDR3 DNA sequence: TGTGCCAGCAGCCACTATATTAGGACCGGAGTTGGTGTTCCCTCTGGGGCCAACGTCCTGACTTTC. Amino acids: CASSHYIRTGVGVPSGANVLTF.

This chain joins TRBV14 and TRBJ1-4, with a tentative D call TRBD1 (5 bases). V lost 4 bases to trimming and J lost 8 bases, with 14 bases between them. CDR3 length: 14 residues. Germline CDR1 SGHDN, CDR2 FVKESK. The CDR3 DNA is TGTGCCAGCAGCCTTGGCGGGGGGGAAGAAAAACTGTTTTTT. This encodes CASSLGGGEEKLFF.

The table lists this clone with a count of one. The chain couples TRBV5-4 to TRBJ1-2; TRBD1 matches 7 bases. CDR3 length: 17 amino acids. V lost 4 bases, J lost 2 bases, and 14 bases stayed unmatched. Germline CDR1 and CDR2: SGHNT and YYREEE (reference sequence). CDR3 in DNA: TGTGCCAGCAGCCAAATAATAACAGGGGTCCTCAACTATGGCTACACCTTC. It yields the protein CASSQIITGVLNYGYTF. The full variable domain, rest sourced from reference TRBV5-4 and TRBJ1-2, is ETGVTQSPTHLIKTRGQQVTLRCSSQSGHNTVSWYQQALGQGPQFIFQYYREEENGRGNFPPRFSGLQFPNYSSELNVNALELDDSALYLCASSQIITGVLNYGYTFGSGTRLTVV.

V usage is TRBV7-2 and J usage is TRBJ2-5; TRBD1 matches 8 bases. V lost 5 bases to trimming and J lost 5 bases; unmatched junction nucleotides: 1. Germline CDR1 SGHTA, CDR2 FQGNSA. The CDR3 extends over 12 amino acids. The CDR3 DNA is TGTGCCAGCAGCACAGGGGGTGAGACCCAGTACTTC. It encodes CASSTGGETQYF.

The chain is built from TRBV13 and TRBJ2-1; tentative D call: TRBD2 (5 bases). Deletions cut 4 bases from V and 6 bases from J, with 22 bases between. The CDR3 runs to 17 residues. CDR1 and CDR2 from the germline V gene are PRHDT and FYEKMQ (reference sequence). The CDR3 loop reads CASSWAAGNTKSNEQFF. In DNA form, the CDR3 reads TGTGCCAGCAGCTGGGCGGCCGGGAATACGAAGTCCAATGAGCAGTTCTTC.

In DNA, the CDR3 is TGTGCCAGCAGTTCGAGCCCGACAGGGAACACTGAAGCTTTCTTT. Residues: CASSSSPTGNTEAFF. The V gene is TRBV27, the J gene TRBJ1-1, with D perhaps matching TRBD1 (6 bases). From germline, CDR1 is MNHEY and CDR2 SMNVEV (reference sequence). The length of the CDR3 is 15 residues. Between the trimmed V and J ends, which lost 4 bases and 1 base, there was a span of 13 bases.

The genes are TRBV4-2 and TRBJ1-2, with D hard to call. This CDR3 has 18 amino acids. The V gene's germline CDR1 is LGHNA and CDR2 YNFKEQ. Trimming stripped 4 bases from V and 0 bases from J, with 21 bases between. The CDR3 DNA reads TGTGCCAGCAGCCCCTTTACTATAGAAGAGGAACCTAACTATGGCTACACCTTC. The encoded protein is CASSPFTIEEEPNYGYTF.

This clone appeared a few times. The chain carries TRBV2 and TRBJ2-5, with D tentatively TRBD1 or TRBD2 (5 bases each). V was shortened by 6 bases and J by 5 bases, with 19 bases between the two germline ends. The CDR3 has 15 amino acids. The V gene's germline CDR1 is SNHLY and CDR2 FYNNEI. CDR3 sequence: CASRGAGTGKETQYF. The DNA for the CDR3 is TGTGCCAGCAGAGGGGCCGGGACCGGGAAGGAGACCCAGTACTTC.

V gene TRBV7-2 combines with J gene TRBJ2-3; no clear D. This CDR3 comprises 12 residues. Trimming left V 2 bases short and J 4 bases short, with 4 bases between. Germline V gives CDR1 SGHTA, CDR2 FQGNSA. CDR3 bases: TGTGCCAGCAGCTTAATGGCAGATACGCAGTATTTT. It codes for CASSLMADTQYF.